Listed below are T cell receptor beta chains from one sample, sequenced in a study of T cell responses to AZD1222 COVID-19 vaccine. The repertoire was sequenced with immunoSEQ multiplex PCR; TCRdb's copy has only in-frame clones and lacks some. The profile shows some 120,000 clones, about 90% of them singletons. Sequenced here: peripheral blood, sampled 28 days after the second AZD1222 dose. Receptor source: an adult who received the AZD1222 COVID-19 vaccine. Each CDR3 is given without its conserved first and last residue. Fields, in order: J gene, V gene, CDR3 protein.

J gene: TRBJ1-1; V gene: TRBV12-3/TRBV12-4; CDR3 protein: ASSFSSTEAF
J gene: TRBJ1-1; V gene: TRBV28; CDR3 protein: ASSPSRTVLNTEAF
J gene: TRBJ1-5; V gene: TRBV5-8; CDR3 protein: ASSLETGGPQH
J gene: TRBJ1-2; V gene: TRBV30; CDR3 protein: AWVLGYGYT
J gene: TRBJ1-5; V gene: TRBV9; CDR3 protein: ASSPTDSNQPQH
J gene: TRBJ1-3; V gene: TRBV18; CDR3 protein: ASSPLTVRAEGRSGNTIY
J gene: TRBJ2-1; V gene: TRBV19; CDR3 protein: ASSMWRLAGIDEQF
J gene: TRBJ1-5; V gene: TRBV16; CDR3 protein: ASSQRGGYQPQH
J gene: TRBJ1-6; V gene: TRBV27; CDR3 protein: ASSGGTVSYNSPLH
J gene: TRBJ1-5; V gene: TRBV5-6; CDR3 protein: ASSLRWQPQH
J gene: TRBJ2-2; V gene: TRBV12-3/TRBV12-4; CDR3 protein: ASSPENTGELF
J gene: TRBJ1-5; V gene: TRBV7-8; CDR3 protein: ASSPGGVGNQPQH
J gene: TRBJ2-1; V gene: TRBV28; CDR3 protein: ASSSGGKEQF
J gene: TRBJ1-1; V gene: TRBV6-5; CDR3 protein: AISGTVGEAF
J gene: TRBJ2-7; V gene: TRBV28; CDR3 protein: ASGSLSYLSYEQY
J gene: TRBJ2-7; V gene: TRBV9; CDR3 protein: ASSPTSGHTTYEQY
J gene: TRBJ1-3; V gene: TRBV28; CDR3 protein: ASSPGTAPAGNTIY
J gene: TRBJ2-6; V gene: TRBV27; CDR3 protein: ASKEGAASGANVLT
J gene: TRBJ2-1; V gene: TRBV20-1; CDR3 protein: SARPSGSGF
J gene: TRBJ1-5; V gene: TRBV6-5; CDR3 protein: ASSYGADQPQH
J gene: TRBJ1-5; V gene: TRBV3-1/TRBV3-2; CDR3 protein: ASSQGSGDQPQH
J gene: TRBJ2-1; V gene: TRBV6-1; CDR3 protein: ASSEGEDEQF
J gene: TRBJ1-2; V gene: TRBV7-9; CDR3 protein: ASSLAGTEGYT
J gene: TRBJ2-7; V gene: TRBV29-1; CDR3 protein: SVEGYADPREQY
J gene: TRBJ1-1; V gene: TRBV4-1; CDR3 protein: ASSQGAGMNTEAF
J gene: TRBJ1-5; V gene: TRBV5-1; CDR3 protein: ASSFMAGDQPQH
J gene: TRBJ1-5; V gene: TRBV19; CDR3 protein: ASSRAAYSNQPQH
J gene: TRBJ1-1; V gene: TRBV5-8; CDR3 protein: ASSPRLHRPEAF
J gene: TRBJ2-7; V gene: TRBV6-6; CDR3 protein: ASSKPGQGMGEQY
J gene: TRBJ2-3; V gene: TRBV2; CDR3 protein: ASTDSVTDTQY
J gene: TRBJ2-3; V gene: TRBV7-9; CDR3 protein: ASSGGGRDTQY